The sequence of this T cell receptor beta chain was determined in a study of blood T cells in healthy people across ages. About the study: Per two T cells, about one barcoded beta molecule was captured through template switching.

CDR3 size: 14 residues. Per the germline V gene, CDR1 is MNHEY and CDR2 is SMNVEV (reference sequence). Then a second PCR, running about 6 to 11 cycles, was carried out with a sample-barcoded 5' primer and a J-beta primer mix. TCRdb itself ran the 5' RACE reads through MiXCR, one entry per CDR3 protein. This sample carries about 900,000 distinct CDR3 sequences, under 50% of them seen once, and the ten largest clones take under 15%. This clonotype has a handful of counts. The sample comprised blood. The V call is TRBV27, the J call TRBJ2-5; D remains ambiguous. The DNA end lines up better with TRBJ2-7; the J call may be wrong. The receptor was isolated from a man aged 30 to 39 in good health. The chain's CDR3 is CASRRLGRRYEQYF. For the CDR3, the DNA is TGTGCCAGCAGGCGACTCGGAAGACGGTACGAGCAGTACTTC.